The sequence of this T cell receptor beta chain was determined in a study of T cells in tuberculosis. Looking at the study overall: T cells were selected with CD1B tetramers loaded with glucose monomycolate.

J was trimmed by 1 base and V by 5 bases; bases with no gene match: 8. The CDR3 has 15 residues. The germline gives CDR1 SGHDT, CDR2 YYEEEE. Time point: new active TB diagnosis, blood taken before or within 7 days of starting treatment. Clones were read by immunoSEQ multiplex PCR, and TCRdb kept only the in-frame ones, dropping some. The sample holds approximately 46,000 clones, about 95% seen once. The genes are TRBV5-6 and TRBJ1-2; TRBD1 aligns across 7 bases. This receptor was taken from an adult with tuberculosis. The material sequenced was PBMCs, taken at tuberculosis diagnosis. The CDR3 loop reads CASSSGTVGNYGYTF. The CDR3 region has the DNA TGTGCCAGCAGTTCAGGGACAGTGGGTAACTATGGCTACACCTTC.